This T cell receptor (beta chain) was captured by sequencing in a study of blood T cell repertoires in COVID-19. Produced via immunoSEQ multiplex PCR; TCRdb's table is partial and in-frame only. Seen here are about 130,000 clones, about 78% observed once, and the top ten hold approximately 10%. The CDR3 totals 15 residues. Losses at the gene ends were 6 bases for V and 3 bases for J; bases not matched to a gene: 5. CDR1 is LNHDA, CDR2 SQIVND, per germline (reference sequence). The sample comprised peripheral blood. This TCR was recovered from a man in his 60s who had recovered from COVID-19. The rearrangement joins TRBV19 to TRBJ2-6, with TRBD1 matching over 7 bases. In DNA form, the CDR3 reads TGTGCCAGTAGCGAGGGGGCCGGTGGGGCCAACGTCCTGACTTTC. Amino acids: CASSEGAGGANVLTF.